This T cell receptor beta chain appears in the sequencing data of a study of T cells expressing NK-cell markers. At the level of the study: Underlying the TCR beta repertoires were sorted CD3+CD56+NKG2C+, CD3+CD56+NKG2C- and CD3+CD56-NKG2C+ T cells. One of eight sequenced donors was HCMV-seronegative; the other seven were seropositive.

Production of TCR beta cDNA relied on 5'RACE template switching with UMIs. TCRdb re-analyzed the 5' RACE reads; it lists each CDR3 protein once, without DNA. The sample is made up of roughly 150,000 distinct CDR3 sequences, and the top ten hold 15% to 20% of it. Germline CDR1 SGHDT, CDR2 YYEEEE. The CDR3 has 15 residues. V and J are TRBV5-6 and TRBJ1-1; TCRdb returns TRBD1, unconfirmable since there is no DNA. What was sequenced was blood T cells: a sorted CD56 or NKG2C T cell subset, CD4+ or CD8+ T cells, or bulk PBMC T cells (not recorded which). This receptor was identified in a woman between 18 and 69 years old in good health. CDR3 region: CASSLEGAQNTEAFF.